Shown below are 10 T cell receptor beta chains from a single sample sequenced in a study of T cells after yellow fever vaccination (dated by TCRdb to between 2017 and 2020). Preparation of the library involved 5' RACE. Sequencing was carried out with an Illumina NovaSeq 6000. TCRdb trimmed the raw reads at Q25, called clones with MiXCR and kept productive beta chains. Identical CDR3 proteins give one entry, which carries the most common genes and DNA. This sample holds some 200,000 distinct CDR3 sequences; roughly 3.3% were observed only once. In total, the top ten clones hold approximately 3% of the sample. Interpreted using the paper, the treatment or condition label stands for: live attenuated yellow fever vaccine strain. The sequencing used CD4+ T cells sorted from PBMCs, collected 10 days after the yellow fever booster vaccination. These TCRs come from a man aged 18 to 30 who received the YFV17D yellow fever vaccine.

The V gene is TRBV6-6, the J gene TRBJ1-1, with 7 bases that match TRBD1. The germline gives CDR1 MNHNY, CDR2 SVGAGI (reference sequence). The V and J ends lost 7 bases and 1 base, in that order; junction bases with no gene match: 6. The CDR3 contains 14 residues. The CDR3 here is CASTGTARNTEAFF. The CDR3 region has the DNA TGTGCCAGCACCGGGACAGCGAGGAACACTGAAGCTTTCTTT.

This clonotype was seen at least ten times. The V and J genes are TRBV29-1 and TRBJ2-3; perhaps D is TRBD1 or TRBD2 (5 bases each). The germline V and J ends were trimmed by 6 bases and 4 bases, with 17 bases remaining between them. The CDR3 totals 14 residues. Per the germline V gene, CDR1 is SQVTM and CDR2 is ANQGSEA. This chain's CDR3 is CSVGDRVRADTQYF. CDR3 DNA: TGCAGCGTAGGCGACAGAGTGAGGGCAGATACGCAGTATTTT.

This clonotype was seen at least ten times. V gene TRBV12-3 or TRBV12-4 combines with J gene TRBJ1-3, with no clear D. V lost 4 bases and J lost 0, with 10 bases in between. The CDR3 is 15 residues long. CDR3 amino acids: CASSWRVGSGNTIYF. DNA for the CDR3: TGTGCCAGCAGTTGGAGGGTAGGCTCTGGAAACACCATATATTTT.

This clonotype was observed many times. Here the CDR3 reads CSVRWGRHTQYF. CDR3 coding DNA: TGCAGCGTGCGATGGGGTCGGCATACGCAGTATTTT. J is TRBJ2-3 and V is TRBV29-1; D call uncertain. The CDR3 sequence is 12 residues long. V was cut by 6 bases and J by 7 bases, with 14 bases left in between. Germline values: CDR1 SQVTM, CDR2 ANQGSEA.

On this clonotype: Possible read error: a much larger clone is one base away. In DNA form, the CDR3 reads TGCGCCAGCAGTGTTAGGTTAGAGACCCAGTACTTC. It codes for CASSVRLETQYF. The chain employs TRBV5-1 and TRBJ2-5; D unresolved. Germline CDR1 and CDR2: SGHRS and YFSETQ. Trimming shortened V by 5 bases and J by 4 bases, and 9 bases separated the two germline ends. The CDR3 loop spans 12 amino acids.

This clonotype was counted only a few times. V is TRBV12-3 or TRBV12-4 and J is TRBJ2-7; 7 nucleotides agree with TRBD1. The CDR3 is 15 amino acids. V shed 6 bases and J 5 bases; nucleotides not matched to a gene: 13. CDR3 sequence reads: CASSSQGSIVNEQYF. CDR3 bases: TGTGCCAGCAGCTCACAGGGGTCAATTGTTAACGAGCAGTACTTC.

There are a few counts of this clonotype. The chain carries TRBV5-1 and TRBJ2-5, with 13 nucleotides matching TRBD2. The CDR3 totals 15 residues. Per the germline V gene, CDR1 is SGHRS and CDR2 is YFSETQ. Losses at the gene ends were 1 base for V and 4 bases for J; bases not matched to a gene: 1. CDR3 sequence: CASSLRLAGGETQYF. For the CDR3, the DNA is TGCGCCAGCAGCTTGCGACTAGCGGGGGGAGAGACCCAGTACTTC.

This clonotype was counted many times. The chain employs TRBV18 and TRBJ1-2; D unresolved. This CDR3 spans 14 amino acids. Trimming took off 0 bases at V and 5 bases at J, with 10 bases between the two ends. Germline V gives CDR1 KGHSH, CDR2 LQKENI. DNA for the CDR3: TGTGCCAGCTCACCACCCCTCTCCCAATATGGCTACACCTTC. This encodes CASSPPLSQYGYTF.

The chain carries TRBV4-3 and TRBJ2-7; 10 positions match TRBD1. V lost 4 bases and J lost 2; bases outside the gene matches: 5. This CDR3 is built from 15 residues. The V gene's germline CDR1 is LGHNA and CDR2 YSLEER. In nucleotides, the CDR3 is TGCGCCAGCAGCCGCACCGGGACAGGGGCCTACGAGCAGTACTTC. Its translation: CASSRTGTGAYEQYF.

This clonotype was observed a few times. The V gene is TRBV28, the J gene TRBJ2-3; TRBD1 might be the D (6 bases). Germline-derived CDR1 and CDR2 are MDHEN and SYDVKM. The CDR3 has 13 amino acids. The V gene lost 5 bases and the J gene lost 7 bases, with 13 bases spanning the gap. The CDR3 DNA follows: TGTGCCAGCAGTCGCGACACAGGGTATACGCAGTATTTT. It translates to CASSRDTGYTQYF.